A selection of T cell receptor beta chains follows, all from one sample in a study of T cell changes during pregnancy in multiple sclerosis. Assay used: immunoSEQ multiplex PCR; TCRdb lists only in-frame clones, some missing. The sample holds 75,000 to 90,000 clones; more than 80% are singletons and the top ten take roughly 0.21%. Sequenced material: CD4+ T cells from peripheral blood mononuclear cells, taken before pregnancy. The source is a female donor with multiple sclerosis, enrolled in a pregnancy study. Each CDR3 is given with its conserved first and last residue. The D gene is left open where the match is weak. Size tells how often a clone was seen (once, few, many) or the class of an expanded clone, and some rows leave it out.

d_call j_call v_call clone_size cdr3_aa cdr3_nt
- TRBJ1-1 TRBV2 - CANRFRENTEAFF TGTGCCAATCGATTCAGGGAGAACACTGAAGCTTTCTTT
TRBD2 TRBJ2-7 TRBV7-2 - CASSRTSGGPVNEQYF TGTGCCAGCAGTCGGACTAGCGGGGGGCCAGTCAACGAGCAGTACTTC
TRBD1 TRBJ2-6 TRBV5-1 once CASSPRGQVSPSSGANVLTF TGCGCCAGCAGCCCGCGGGGACAGGTTTCCCCCTCCTCTGGGGCCAACGTCCTGACTTTC
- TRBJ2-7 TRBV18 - CASSPRQEKSYEQYF TGTGCCAGCTCACCACGGCAGGAAAAATCCTACGAGCAGTACTTC
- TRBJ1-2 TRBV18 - CASSPGQNYGYTF TGTGCCAGCTCACCCGGACAGAACTATGGCTACACCTTC
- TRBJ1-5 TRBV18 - CASSPVQNNQPQHF TGTGCCAGCTCACCAGTACAAAACAATCAGCCCCAGCATTTT
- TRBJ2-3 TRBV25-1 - CASSEGRQPTDTQYF TGTGCCAGCAGTGAGGGGAGGCAGCCCACAGATACGCAGTATTTT
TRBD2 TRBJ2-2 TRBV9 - CASSVAGGLGELFF TGTGCCAGCAGCGTAGCGGGAGGGTTAGGGGAGCTGTTTTTT
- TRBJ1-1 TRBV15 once CATTGSRMNTEAFF TGTGCCACCACAGGGTCGAGAATGAACACTGAAGCTTTCTTT
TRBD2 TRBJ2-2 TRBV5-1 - CASSSPSGNPTGELFF TGCGCCAGCAGCTCACCTAGCGGGAACCCTACCGGGGAGCTGTTTTTT
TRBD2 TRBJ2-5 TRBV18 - CASSPGAGLAETQYF TGTGCCAGCTCACCAGGGGCCGGACTAGCAGAGACCCAGTACTTC
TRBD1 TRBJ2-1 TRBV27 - CASSTDRDNEQFF TGTGCCAGCAGTACGGACAGGGACAATGAGCAGTTCTTC
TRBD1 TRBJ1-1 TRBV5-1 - CASSLEGATEAFF TGCGCCAGCAGCTTGGAGGGGGCGACTGAAGCTTTCTTT
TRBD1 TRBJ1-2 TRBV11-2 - CASRTGGASSGYTF TGTGCCAGCAGAACAGGGGGCGCGTCATCCGGCTACACCTTC
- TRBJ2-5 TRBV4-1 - CASSQEGHPIEETQYF TGCGCCAGCAGCCAAGAGGGACATCCAATAGAAGAGACCCAGTACTTC
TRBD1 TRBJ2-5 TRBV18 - CASSPLPQGAVETQYF TGTGCCAGCTCACCGCTGCCTCAGGGGGCCGTCGAGACCCAGTACTTC
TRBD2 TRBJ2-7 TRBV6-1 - CASSEPSGLAGAYEQYF TGTGCCAGCAGTGAGCCATCGGGACTAGCGGGAGCCTACGAGCAGTACTTC
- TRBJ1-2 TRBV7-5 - CVRSLVCFGSGKQGYTF TGTGTCAGAAGCTTAGTCTGTTTTGGATCGGGTAAGCAGGGCTACACCTTC
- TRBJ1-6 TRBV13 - CASSPGRGGWSPLHF TGTGCCAGCAGCCCGGGAAGGGGGGGCTGGTCACCCCTCCACTTT
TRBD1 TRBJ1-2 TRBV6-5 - CASSYSGTGINGYTF TGTGCCAGCAGTTACTCAGGGACAGGGATCAATGGCTACACCTTC
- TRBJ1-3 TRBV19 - CASSSQTGSPGNTIYF TGTGCCAGTAGTTCGCAGACAGGTTCGCCTGGAAACACCATATATTTT
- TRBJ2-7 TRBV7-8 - CASSLEADYEQYF TGTGCCAGCAGCTTAGAGGCGGACTACGAGCAGTACTTC
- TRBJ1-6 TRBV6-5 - CASSITINSPLHF TGTGCCAGCAGTATAACAATTAATTCACCCCTCCACTTT
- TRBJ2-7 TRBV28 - CASTPGEKIYEQYF TGTGCCAGCACCCCCGGGGAGAAGATCTACGAGCAGTACTTC
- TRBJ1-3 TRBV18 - CASSLSSGNTIYF TGTGCCAGCTCATTGAGCTCTGGAAACACCATATATTTT
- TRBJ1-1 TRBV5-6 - CASSLWGVWTEAFF TGTGCCAGCAGCTTGTGGGGCGTCTGGACTGAAGCTTTCTTT
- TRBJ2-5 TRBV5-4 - CASSFEETQYF TGTGCCAGCAGCTTCGAAGAGACCCAGTACTTC
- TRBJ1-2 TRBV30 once CASSMGASGYTF TGTGCCTCCTCAATGGGGGCGTCTGGCTACACCTTC
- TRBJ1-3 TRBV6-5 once CASRLAGLSGNTIYF TGTGCCAGCAGGCTCGCAGGGCTCTCTGGAAACACCATATATTTT
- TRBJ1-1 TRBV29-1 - CSVGPGLNTEAFF TGCAGCGTTGGGCCAGGGCTCAACACTGAAGCTTTCTTT